This T cell receptor beta chain was sequenced during a study of blood T cell repertoires in COVID-19. Overall study context: The study drew acute and convalescent COVID-19 samples from the United States, Italy and Spain. From T cells, B-cell-depleted T cells, or PBMCs came the material, which was cDNA or gDNA.

Per the original methods: The authors estimated nucleated cell counts from reference gene primer amplification. TCRdb keeps only in-frame clones here, not all; method: immunoSEQ multiplex PCR. The DNA was the basis for D and trimming; V, J and clone size are from that table. The sample shows 150,000 to 250,000 clones, about 85% of them seen only once. Germline lookup yields CDR1 SGHRS and CDR2 YFSETQ. J lost 6 bases, V lost 4 bases, and 6 bases had no gene match. The CDR3 is made up of 13 amino acids. The sequencing sample was made of peripheral blood. The source of this sequence is a woman in her thirties or forties with COVID-19, enrolled during active disease. The chain is built from TRBV5-1 and TRBJ1-1, with 7 bases fitting TRBD1. This CDR3 is CASSQRQGAEAFF. The DNA of the CDR3 is TGCGCCAGCAGCCAACGACAGGGCGCTGAAGCTTTCTTT.